The 17 T cell receptor beta chains reported below all come from one sample, sequenced in a study of cytomegalovirus exposure and HLA in healthy donors. The PCR made use of 60 Vbeta and 13 Jbeta primers. Clones were read by immunoSEQ multiplex PCR, and TCRdb kept only the in-frame ones, dropping some. This sample has roughly 160,000 clones, with more than 70% found just once. The sequencing input was PBMCs. The receptor set was obtained from a man aged 60 to 75 in good health and CMV-seronegative.

This clone was recorded only once. V gene TRBV4-2 combines with J gene TRBJ2-2; 9 bases align to TRBD1. This CDR3 is 20 amino acids long. Germline CDR1 is LGHNA and CDR2 is YNFKEQ. The V and J ends lost 0 bases and 2 bases, in that order; junction bases with no gene match: 13. CDR3 in amino acids: CASSQELDRGNHLNTGELFF. DNA for the CDR3: TGTGCCAGCAGCCAAGAGCTTGACAGGGGGAACCACCTCAACACCGGGGAGCTGTTTTTT.

The rearrangement uses TRBV5-1 and TRBJ2-6; D is perhaps TRBD1 (5 bases). Trimming shortened V by 4 bases and J by 2 bases, and 10 bases separated the two germline ends. The CDR3 loop spans 15 amino acids. Germline lookup yields CDR1 SGHRS and CDR2 YFSETQ. CDR3 sequence: CASSQLGPGANVLTF. In DNA form, the CDR3 reads TGCGCCAGCAGCCAGTTGGGGCCTGGGGCCAACGTCCTGACTTTC.

The chain links TRBV4-1 to TRBJ2-3; possibly TRBD2 for D (5 bases). The germline V and J ends were trimmed by 4 bases and 0 bases, with 17 bases remaining between them. Germline V gene lookup returns CDR1 MGHRA and CDR2 YSYEKL. There are 17 residues in the CDR3. CDR3 protein: CASSLGLGEPSTDTQYF. The CDR3, as DNA: TGCGCCAGCAGCCTAGGACTCGGGGAACCTAGCACAGATACGCAGTATTTT.

This clone was observed a single time. The chain employs TRBV19 and TRBJ2-3; TRBD2 matches at 7 bases. Per the germline V gene, CDR1 is LNHDA and CDR2 is SQIVND (reference sequence). V was clipped by 3 bases and J by 4 bases; unmatched bases: 4. The CDR3 has 14 residues. The CDR3 sequence: CASSMSGAADTQYF. CDR3 nucleotide sequence: TGTGCCAGTAGTATGAGCGGGGCGGCAGATACGCAGTATTTT.

This chain joins TRBV6-5 and TRBJ2-7, with D unclear. Germline CDR1 reads MNHEY; CDR2 reads SVGAGI. This CDR3 region has 15 residues. The V and J ends lost 4 bases and 2 bases respectively, with 15 bases between them. The CDR3 protein is CASSSPETGTYEQYF. CDR3 nucleotide sequence: TGTGCCAGCAGTTCCCCGGAGACTGGCACCTACGAGCAGTACTTC.

The gene calls are TRBV5-5 and TRBJ2-2; D is ambiguous. Trimming shortened V by 4 bases and J by 4 bases, and 14 bases separated the two germline ends. The CDR3 spans 15 residues. From germline, CDR1 is SGHKS and CDR2 YYEKEE (reference sequence). CDR3 protein: CASSRDTASTGELFF. CDR3 DNA: TGTGCCAGCAGCCGCGACACTGCGAGCACCGGGGAGCTGTTTTTT.

This sequence joins TRBV5-1 and TRBJ1-6; perhaps TRBD1 as D (6 bases). Germline values: CDR1 SGHRS, CDR2 YFSETQ. V was pared by 4 bases and J by 7 bases, with 12 bases between. The CDR3 consists of 14 residues. CDR3 protein: CASSIRDKNSPLHF. The CDR3 DNA follows: TGCGCCAGCAGCATCCGGGACAAAAATTCACCCCTCCACTTT.

This sequence joins TRBV28 and TRBJ2-1; 7 nucleotides line up with TRBD2. CDR3 size: 14 residues. Germline CDR1 and CDR2: MDHEN and SYDVKM. After removal of 5 bases from V and 5 bases from J, the junction contained 6 bases not matched to a gene. The CDR3 sequence is CASSPSLADNEQFF. The CDR3 nucleotides are TGTGCCAGCAGTCCCTCCCTAGCGGACAATGAGCAGTTCTTC.

This clone was seen a handful of times. This chain connects TRBV9 to TRBJ1-5; weak D call: TRBD1 (5 bases). Looked up from germline, CDR1 is SGDLS and CDR2 is YYNGEE. This CDR3 region has 15 residues. The germline V and J ends were trimmed by 8 bases and 1 base, with 16 bases remaining between them. CDR3 in amino acids: CASGGGTGSNQPQHF. CDR3 in DNA: TGTGCCAGTGGGGGGGGGACGGGGAGCAATCAGCCCCAGCATTTT.

This chain joins TRBV7-9 and TRBJ1-5, with 7 nucleotides matching TRBD1. V shed 3 bases and J 6 bases; nucleotides not matched to a gene: 5. The CDR3 is 14 residues long. Germline assignment: CDR1 SEHNR and CDR2 FQNEAQ (reference sequence). The CDR3 region has the DNA TGTGCCAGCAGCTTGACAGGGTCCAGTCAGCCCCAGCATTTT. Residues: CASSLTGSSQPQHF.

The J gene is TRBJ2-5, the V gene TRBV7-8, with D perhaps TRBD2 (6 bases). The J call may not be correct, given that the DNA end is closer to TRBJ2-7. Germline CDR1 is SGHVS and CDR2 is FQNEAQ. The CDR3 contains 14 residues. CDR3 bases: TGTGCCAGCAGCTTAGGGAGGGTTACCTACGAGCAGTACTTC. Its protein is CASSLGRVTYEQYF.

This clone has a single count. The gene calls are TRBV28 and TRBJ2-5; 8 nucleotides line up with TRBD1. CDR1 is MDHEN and CDR2 is SYDVKM in the germline V gene. V gave up 6 bases and J gave up 7 bases; unmatched junction bases: 10. The CDR3 is made up of 14 amino acids. CDR3 sequence reads: CASSKTGGRWTQYF. The DNA for the CDR3 is TGTGCCAGCAGCAAAACAGGGGGGCGGTGGACCCAGTACTTC.

This clone has just a few counts. This CDR3 reads CASSFYFLDGYGYTF. The CDR3 nucleotides read TGTGCCAGCAGCTTTTATTTCCTAGACGGGTATGGCTACACCTTC. This chain joins TRBV5-6 and TRBJ1-2, with no clear D. Germline V gene lookup returns CDR1 SGHDT and CDR2 YYEEEE. V lost 2 bases and J 5 bases, leaving 16 bases between the germline ends. CDR3 length: 15 residues.

The chain recombines TRBV4-1 with TRBJ2-1; D is perhaps TRBD1 (6 bases). This CDR3 contains 14 residues. V lost 0 bases and J lost 6, with 9 bases in between. The germline CDR1 and CDR2 sequences are MGHRA and YSYEKL. CDR3 sequence reads: CASSQDLGGNEQFF. In nucleotides, the CDR3 is TGCGCCAGCAGCCAAGATCTAGGGGGCAATGAGCAGTTCTTC.

V is TRBV30 and J is TRBJ2-5; TRBD1 might be the D (6 bases). Germline CDR1 and CDR2: GTSNPN and SVGIG (reference sequence). The ends were cut back, 5 bases at V and 10 bases at J, with 14 bases in the middle. CDR3 size: 11 residues. This chain's CDR3 is CAWGDNRDQYF. The CDR3 bases are TGTGCCTGGGGGGACAACCGGGACCAGTACTTC.

The rearrangement uses TRBV11-2 and TRBJ1-2; D is unresolved. This CDR3 is built from 14 residues. V shed 3 bases and J shed 3 bases, with 11 bases lying between them. Germline loops: CDR1 SGHAT, CDR2 FQNNGV. The CDR3 is CASSFGGQDYGYTF. Here the CDR3 DNA reads TGTGCCAGCAGCTTCGGAGGGCAAGACTATGGCTACACCTTC.

The CDR3 DNA is TGTGCCAGCAGCCGGACAGCCGAGCAATTATACTATGGCTACACCTTC. It translates to CASSRTAEQLYYGYTF. The chain has TRBV7-9 and TRBJ1-2, with D perhaps matching TRBD1 (6 bases). Trimming stripped 5 bases from V and 3 bases from J, with 19 bases between. Germline loops: CDR1 SEHNR, CDR2 FQNEAQ (reference sequence). The CDR3 totals 16 residues.